The clone carrying this T cell receptor beta chain has only one observation. This record comes from a study of control samples from healthy donors and cancer patients. The assay was immunoSEQ multiplex PCR, and TCRdb's table has in-frame clones only and misses some. This table holds about 47,000 clones, 80% found once. Per germline, CDR1 KGHDR and CDR2 SFDVKD. This CDR3 is 17 amino acids long. The V gene end was trimmed by 0 bases and the J gene end by 0 bases; junction bases not matched to a gene: 4. The TCR was taken from a man in his 70s in good health. The chain combines TRBV24-1 with TRBJ2-3; 8 bases are shared with TRBD2. Sequencing was performed on blood. The CDR3 protein is CATSDLSGTRSTDTQYF. CDR3 nucleotide sequence: TGTGCCACCAGTGATTTGTCCGGGACTAGAAGCACAGATACGCAGTATTTT.